This is a list of T cell receptor beta chains from one sample in a study of blood T cells in healthy people across ages. TCRdb re-analysed the 5' RACE reads in MiXCR, keeping a single row per CDR3 protein. The sample holds about 2 million distinct CDR3 sequences; about 50% are singletons and the top ten take approximately 2%. Source material: blood. The receptor source for this set is a woman in her forties in good health. Each CDR3 is given with its conserved first and last residue. The D gene is left open where the match is weak. Not every row has a clone size; where given, it reads once, few, many or a size class.

>TRBD1|few|TRBJ2-1|TRBV10-3
TGTGCCATCAGTGGACGAGACAGGGCGAATGAGCAGTTCTTC
CAISGRDRANEQFF
>-|-|TRBJ2-5|TRBV7-3
TGTGCCAGCAGCTTATTAGGCCGCGTAGCGGAGAGACAAGAGACCCGGTACTTC
CASSLLGRVAERQETRYF
>TRBD2|-|TRBJ2-7|TRBV29-1
TGCAGCGTCATATTCCGGGGGGTTTACGAGCAGTACTTC
CSVIFRGVYEQYF
>-|-|TRBJ2-3|TRBV2
TGTGCCGGCTTCCAGCTCCAAACAGATACGCAGTATTTT
CAGFQLQTDTQYF
>-|-|TRBJ1-6|TRBV14
TGTGCCAGCAGCCAAGTACTCGTAGGACCCCTCCACTTT
CASSQVLVGPLHF
>-|few|TRBJ2-5|TRBV4-1
TGCGCCAGCAGCCAATCCCCGAACAGGGAAGAGACCCAGTACTTC
CASSQSPNREETQYF
>-|few|TRBJ2-5|TRBV7-3
TGTGCCAGCAGCATAACCGGGTTCCAAGAGACCCAGTACTTC
CASSITGFQETQYF
>TRBD2|-|TRBJ2-5|TRBV4-1
TGCGCCAGCAGCCAAGACCGGGCGGGGGGGCTAGAGACCCAGTACTTC
CASSQDRAGGLETQYF
>-|-|TRBJ1-5|TRBV11-2
TGTGCCAGCAGCTCATGGAAGGGGGGCTCGGGCAATCAGCCCCAGCATTTT
CASSSWKGGSGNQPQHF
>-|-|TRBJ2-7|TRBV7-2
TGTGCCAGCAGCGAAAGGTTGGACTACAATGAGCAGTACTTC
CASSERLDYNEQYF
>-|few|TRBJ2-5|TRBV6-6
TGTGCCAGCAGTTACTCTCCCCGGCGCCCAGAGACCCAGTACTTC
CASSYSPRRPETQYF
>-|few|TRBJ2-5|TRBV28
TGTGCCAGCAGGGACAGATCGGAGGGAATAGGGGAGACCCAGTACTTC
CASRDRSEGIGETQYF
>-|once|TRBJ1-4|TRBV6-2/TRBV6-3
TGTGCCAGCAGTTACTCGATTGGGAAGGGGCAACTTGGAAGAGAAAAACTGTTTTTT
CASSYSIGKGQLGREKLFF
>-|-|TRBJ1-5|TRBV4-3
TGCGCCAGCAGCCAAGACGTAGGCTCCAATCAGCCCCAGCATTTT
CASSQDVGSNQPQHF
>TRBD2|-|TRBJ2-5|TRBV7-7
TGTGCTAGCAGCTTGACTAGCGGGGAAAGAGAGACCCAGTACTTC
CASSLTSGERETQYF
>-|-|TRBJ2-7|TRBV28
TGTGCCAGCAGTTCCTTCCCTAACAATTACGAGCAGTACTTC
CASSSFPNNYEQYF
>-|-|TRBJ2-5|TRBV5-4
TGTGCCAGCAGCTTACCCGGACGCCAACAAGAGACCCAGTACTTC
CASSLPGRQQETQYF
>-|many|TRBJ1-2|TRBV6-2/TRBV6-3
TGTGCCAGCAGCCCCGGGTTAAGCTATGGCTACACCTTC
CASSPGLSYGYTF
>TRBD1|-|TRBJ2-3|TRBV27
TGTGCCAGCAGTCCCGGGACAGGGAGGAACACAGATACGCAGTATTTT
CASSPGTGRNTDTQYF
>-|-|TRBJ1-4|TRBV4-2
TGTGCCAGCAGCCAGGTTGGGGGGCAGAATAATGAAAAACTGTTTTTT
CASSQVGGQNNEKLFF
>TRBD1|-|TRBJ1-2|TRBV9
TGTGCCAGCAGCGTAGCAGAGACAGGGGGCTATGGCTACACCTTC
CASSVAETGGYGYTF
>-|-|TRBJ1-4|TRBV5-1
TGCGCCAGCAGCTTGGGACCCGTCGGGACACTAAATGAAAAACTGTTTTTT
CASSLGPVGTLNEKLFF
>-|few|TRBJ2-7|TRBV20-1
TGCAGTGCTAGAGACAGTCGGCAGGGGTCCCACGAGCAGTACTTC
CSARDSRQGSHEQYF
>-|few|TRBJ2-7|TRBV27
TGTGCCAGCAGTGCAGCCGACGGGGTGGGTTACGAGCAGTACTTC
CASSAADGVGYEQYF
>-|-|TRBJ1-6|TRBV7-2
TGTGCCAGCAGAGTAAGCGGGGGCCACAATTCACCCCTCCACTTT
CASRVSGGHNSPLHF
>-|-|TRBJ1-5|TRBV12-3/TRBV12-4
TGTGCCAGCACCTTGGACGAGAATAGCAATCAGCCCCAGCATTTT
CASTLDENSNQPQHF
>TRBD2|-|TRBJ2-1|TRBV2
TGTGCCAGCCTCCTAGCGGGGGGTCACGGTGAGCAGTTCTTC
CASLLAGGHGEQFF
>-|-|TRBJ2-2|TRBV11-2
TGTGCCAGCAGCAATAGGGTACAGGTCACCGGGGAGCTGTTTTTT
CASSNRVQVTGELFF
>-|-|TRBJ2-7|TRBV5-1
TGCGCCAGCACCCTTGGGGGATTTAACTACAATGAGCAGTACTTC
CASTLGGFNYNEQYF
>TRBD1|-|TRBJ2-6|TRBV20-1
TGCAGTGTTTCAACAGGGGGCACTGGGGCCAACGTCCTGACTTTC
CSVSTGGTGANVLTF
>TRBD1|-|TRBJ2-5|TRBV2
TGTGCCGGTGATCCTGGACAGGTGCCCCAAGAGACCCAGTACTTC
CAGDPGQVPQETQYF
>-|-|TRBJ1-2|TRBV29-1
TGCAGCATTGTAACAGCCCATAAACAGGGAGGCTACACCTTC
CSIVTAHKQGGYTF
>-|-|TRBJ2-3|TRBV25-1
TGTGCCAGCAGTGAACTTGGGGGGACGCAGTATTTT
CASSELGGTQYF
>-|few|TRBJ2-1|TRBV2
TGTGCCAGCCGGAACGAGCTCAGCTCCTACAATGAGCAGTTCTTC
CASRNELSSYNEQFF
>-|-|TRBJ2-5|TRBV6-2/TRBV6-3
TGTGCCAGCAGTTACTCGGGAGGGGGCTTCGAGACCCAGTACTTC
CASSYSGGGFETQYF
>TRBD2|few|TRBJ2-3|TRBV20-1
TGCAGTGCTAGTACTAGCGGCTACAAAAATACGCAGTATTTT
CSASTSGYKNTQYF
>-|-|TRBJ1-2|TRBV3-1
TGTGCCAGCAGCCAAGATCAGGTGGTGCTCGATGGCTACACCTTC
CASSQDQVVLDGYTF
>-|-|TRBJ2-3|TRBV7-2
TGTGCCAGCAGCCCTACAGGGAACAGGCAGTATTTT
CASSPTGNRQYF
>-|many|TRBJ2-5|TRBV5-1
TGTGCCAGCAGCTCCCTGGAGACCCAGTACTTC
CASSSLETQYF
>-|once|TRBJ2-3|TRBV7-2
TGTGCCAGCAGCTTAGAGGGTGGGAGTTGCGCGCAGTATTTT
CASSLEGGSCAQYF
>-|once|TRBJ1-1|TRBV3-1
TGTGCCAGCAGCCACGTCTCAGGGAGAACGTTGTTGACTGAAGCTTTCTTT
CASSHVSGRTLLTEAFF